The present TCR beta chain was sequenced within a study of early stage breast cancer tumors. Overall study: Most invasive tumors, about 80% of the 16, were ER+/PR+/HER2-.

Libraries were prepared by immunoSEQ multiplex PCR; TCRdb keeps only in-frame clonotypes and omits some of them. The sample includes tens of thousands of clones, approximately 78% of them seen just once. V gave up 0 bases and J gave up 4 bases; unmatched junction bases: 9. The CDR3 runs 17 residues. CDR1 SEHNR and CDR2 FQNEAQ come from the germline V gene (reference sequence). General study results and limits: Comparing each tissue with blood distinguished tumor from normal in 14 of 16 patients. Enriched TCRB sequences shared across patients were mostly commonly generated sequences.

With regard to this clone: The antigen is unknown.

Sequenced input: blood. The receptor comes from a person aged 35-49 years with breast cancer. This sequence joins TRBV7-9 and TRBJ2-7; 10 nucleotides align to TRBD1. CDR3 sequence: CASSLASVVGQGYEQYF. For the CDR3, the DNA is TGTGCCAGCAGCTTAGCGTCGGTGGTGGGACAGGGGTACGAGCAGTACTTC.